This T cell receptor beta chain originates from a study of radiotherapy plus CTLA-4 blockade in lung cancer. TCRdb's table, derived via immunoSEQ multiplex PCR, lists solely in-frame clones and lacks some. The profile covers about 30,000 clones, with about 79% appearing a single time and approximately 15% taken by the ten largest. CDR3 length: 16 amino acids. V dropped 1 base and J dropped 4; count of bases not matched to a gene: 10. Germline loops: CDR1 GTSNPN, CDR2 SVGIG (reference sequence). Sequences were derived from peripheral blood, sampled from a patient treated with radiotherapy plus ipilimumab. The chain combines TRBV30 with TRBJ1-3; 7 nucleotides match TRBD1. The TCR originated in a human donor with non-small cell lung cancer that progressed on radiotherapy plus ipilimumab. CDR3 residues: CAWSAAGGSWGNTIYF. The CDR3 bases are TGTGCCTGGAGTGCGGCAGGGGGAAGTTGGGGAAACACCATATATTTT.